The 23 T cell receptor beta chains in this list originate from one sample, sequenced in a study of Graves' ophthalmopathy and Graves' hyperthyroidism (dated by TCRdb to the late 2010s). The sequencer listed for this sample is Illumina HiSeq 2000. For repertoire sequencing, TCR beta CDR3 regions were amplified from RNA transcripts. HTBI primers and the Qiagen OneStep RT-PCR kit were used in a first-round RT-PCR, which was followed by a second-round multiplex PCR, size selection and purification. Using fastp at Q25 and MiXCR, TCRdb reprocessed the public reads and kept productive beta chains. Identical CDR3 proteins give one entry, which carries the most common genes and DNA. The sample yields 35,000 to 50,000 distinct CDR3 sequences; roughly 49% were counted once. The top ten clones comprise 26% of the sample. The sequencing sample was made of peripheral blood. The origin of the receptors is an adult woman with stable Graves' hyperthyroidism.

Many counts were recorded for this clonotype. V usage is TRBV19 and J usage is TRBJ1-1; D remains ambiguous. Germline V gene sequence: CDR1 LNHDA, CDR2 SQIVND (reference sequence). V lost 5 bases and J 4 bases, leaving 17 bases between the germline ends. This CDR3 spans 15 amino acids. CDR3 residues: CASSLPGPRGTEAFF. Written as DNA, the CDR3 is TGTGCCAGTAGTCTGCCCGGACCGCGGGGCACTGAAGCTTTCTTT.

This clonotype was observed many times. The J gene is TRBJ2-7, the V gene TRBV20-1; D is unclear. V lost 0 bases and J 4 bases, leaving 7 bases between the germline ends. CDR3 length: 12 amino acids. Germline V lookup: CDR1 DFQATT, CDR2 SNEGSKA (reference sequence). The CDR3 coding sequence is TGCAGTGCTAGAGAAACCGAATACGAGCAGTACTTC. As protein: CSARETEYEQYF.

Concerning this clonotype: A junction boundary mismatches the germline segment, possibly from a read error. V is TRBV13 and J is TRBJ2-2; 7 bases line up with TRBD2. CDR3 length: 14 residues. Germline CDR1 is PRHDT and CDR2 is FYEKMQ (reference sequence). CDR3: CAGSSDAGRGELFF. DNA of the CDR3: TGTGCCGGCAGCTCAGACGCCGGGAGGGGGGAGCTGTTTTTT.

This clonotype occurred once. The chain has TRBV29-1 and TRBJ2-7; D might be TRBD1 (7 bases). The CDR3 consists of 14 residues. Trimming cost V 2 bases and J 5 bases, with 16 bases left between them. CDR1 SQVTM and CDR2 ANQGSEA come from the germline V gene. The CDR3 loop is CSVEKGQGGDEQYF. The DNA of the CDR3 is TGCAGCGTTGAAAAGGGCCAGGGGGGCGACGAGCAGTACTTC.

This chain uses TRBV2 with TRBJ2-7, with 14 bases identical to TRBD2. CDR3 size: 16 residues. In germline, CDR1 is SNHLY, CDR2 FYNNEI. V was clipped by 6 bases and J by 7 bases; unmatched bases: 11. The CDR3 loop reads CASSHRLAGGPWEQYF. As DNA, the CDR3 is TGTGCCAGCAGCCACCGACTAGCGGGAGGGCCATGGGAGCAGTACTTC.

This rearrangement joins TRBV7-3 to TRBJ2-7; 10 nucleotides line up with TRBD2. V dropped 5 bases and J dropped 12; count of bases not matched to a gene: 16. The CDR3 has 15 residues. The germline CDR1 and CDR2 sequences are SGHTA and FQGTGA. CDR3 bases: TGTGCCAGCAGCGCAACGTCTAGCGGGAGTGGGGGCTGGTACTTC. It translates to CASSATSSGSGGWYF.

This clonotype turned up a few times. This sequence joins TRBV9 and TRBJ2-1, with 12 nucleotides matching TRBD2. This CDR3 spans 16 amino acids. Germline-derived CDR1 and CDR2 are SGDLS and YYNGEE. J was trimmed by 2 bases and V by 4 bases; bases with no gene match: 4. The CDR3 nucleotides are TGTGCCAGCAGCCCCCGGACTAGCGGGGCCTACAATGAGCAGTTCTTC. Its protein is CASSPRTSGAYNEQFF.

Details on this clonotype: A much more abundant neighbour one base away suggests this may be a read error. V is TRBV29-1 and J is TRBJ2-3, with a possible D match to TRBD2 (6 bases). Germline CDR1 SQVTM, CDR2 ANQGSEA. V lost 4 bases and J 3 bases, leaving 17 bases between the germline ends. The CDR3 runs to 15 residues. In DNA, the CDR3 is TGCAGCGTTGGGAGGGGCGCGAGAGGTACAGATACGCAGTATTTT. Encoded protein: CSVGRGARGTDTQYF.

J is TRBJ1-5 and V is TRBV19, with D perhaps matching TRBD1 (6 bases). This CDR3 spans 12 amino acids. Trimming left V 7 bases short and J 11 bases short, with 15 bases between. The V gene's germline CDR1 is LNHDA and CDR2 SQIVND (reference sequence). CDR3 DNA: TGTGCCAGTAACGGGGGCGGTAGAACCCAGCATTTT. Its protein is CASNGGGRTQHF.

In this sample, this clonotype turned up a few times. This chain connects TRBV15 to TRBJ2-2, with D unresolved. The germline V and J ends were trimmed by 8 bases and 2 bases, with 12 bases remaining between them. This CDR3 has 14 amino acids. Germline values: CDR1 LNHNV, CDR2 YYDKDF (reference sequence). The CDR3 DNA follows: TGTGCCACCCTGGGCAAACTAAACACCGGGGAGCTGTTTTTT. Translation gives CATLGKLNTGELFF. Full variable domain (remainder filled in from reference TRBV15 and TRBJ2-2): DAMVIQNPRYQVTQFGKPVTLSCSQTLNHNVMYWYQQKSSQAPKLLFHYYDKDFNNEADTPDNFQSRRPNTSFCFLDIRSPGLGDTAMYLCATLGKLNTGELFFGEGSRLTVL.

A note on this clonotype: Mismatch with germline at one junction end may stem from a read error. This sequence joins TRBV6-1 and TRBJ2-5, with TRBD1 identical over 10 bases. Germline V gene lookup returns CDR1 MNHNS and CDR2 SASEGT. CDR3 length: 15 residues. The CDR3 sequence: CAISDPGTGEETQYF. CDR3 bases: TGTGCCATCAGTGACCCCGGGACAGGGGAGGAGACCCAGTACTTC.

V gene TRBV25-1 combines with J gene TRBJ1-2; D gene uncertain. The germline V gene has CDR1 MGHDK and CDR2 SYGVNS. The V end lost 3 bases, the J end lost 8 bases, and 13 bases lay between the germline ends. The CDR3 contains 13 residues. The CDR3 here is CASSDYGVRGYTF. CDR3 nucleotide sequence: TGTGCCAGCAGTGATTACGGGGTTCGGGGCTACACCTTC.

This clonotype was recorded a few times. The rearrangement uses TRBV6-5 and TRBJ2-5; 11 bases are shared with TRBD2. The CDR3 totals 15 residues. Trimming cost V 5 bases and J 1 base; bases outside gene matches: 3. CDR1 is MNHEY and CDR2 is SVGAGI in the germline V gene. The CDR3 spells CASSTSGRPQETQYF. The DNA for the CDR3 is TGTGCCAGCAGTACTAGCGGGAGACCCCAAGAGACCCAGTACTTC.

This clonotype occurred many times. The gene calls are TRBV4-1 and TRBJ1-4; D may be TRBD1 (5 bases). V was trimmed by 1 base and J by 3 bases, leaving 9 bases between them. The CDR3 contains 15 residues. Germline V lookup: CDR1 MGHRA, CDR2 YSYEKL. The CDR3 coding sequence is TGCGCCAGCAGCCAAGTCGAGGGGCCTAATGAAAAACTGTTTTTT. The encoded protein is CASSQVEGPNEKLFF.

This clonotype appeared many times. The CDR3 reads CASSLGLAGARTYEQYF. In nucleotides, the CDR3 is TGTGCCAGCAGCTTGGGACTAGCGGGAGCGAGGACCTACGAGCAGTACTTC. V usage is TRBV5-6 and J usage is TRBJ2-7, with 12 bases matching TRBD2. The CDR3 is 17 amino acids. Germline lookup yields CDR1 SGHDT and CDR2 YYEEEE. The V and J ends lost 0 bases and 2 bases, in that order; junction bases with no gene match: 6.

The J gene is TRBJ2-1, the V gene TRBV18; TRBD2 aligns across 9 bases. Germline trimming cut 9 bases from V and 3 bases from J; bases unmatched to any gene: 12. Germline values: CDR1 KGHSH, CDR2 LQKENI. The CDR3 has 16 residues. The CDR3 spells CASMHTGTSLYNEQFF. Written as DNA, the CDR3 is TGTGCCAGTATGCACACCGGGACTAGCCTCTACAATGAGCAGTTCTTC.

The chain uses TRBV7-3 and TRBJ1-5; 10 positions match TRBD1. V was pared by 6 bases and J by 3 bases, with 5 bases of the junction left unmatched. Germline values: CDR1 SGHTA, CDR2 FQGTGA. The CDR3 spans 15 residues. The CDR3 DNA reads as TGTGCCAGCAGGCCAGGACAGGGGGACAATCAGCCCCAGCATTTT. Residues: CASRPGQGDNQPQHF.

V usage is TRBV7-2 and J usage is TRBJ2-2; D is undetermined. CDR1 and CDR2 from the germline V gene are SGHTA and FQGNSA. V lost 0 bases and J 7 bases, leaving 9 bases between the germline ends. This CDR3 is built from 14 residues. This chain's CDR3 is CASSLAPASGELFF. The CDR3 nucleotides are TGTGCCAGCAGCTTAGCGCCGGCTAGCGGGGAGCTGTTTTTT.

CDR3 nucleotides: TGTGCCAGCAGTCCCGGGACAGGGTGGTACGAGCAGTACTTC. Amino acids: CASSPGTGWYEQYF. The chain couples TRBV7-8 to TRBJ2-7; TRBD1 aligns across 9 bases. Germline CDR1 reads SGHVS; CDR2 reads FQNEAQ. CDR3 length equals 14 residues. V lost 6 bases and J lost 4; bases outside the gene matches: 7.

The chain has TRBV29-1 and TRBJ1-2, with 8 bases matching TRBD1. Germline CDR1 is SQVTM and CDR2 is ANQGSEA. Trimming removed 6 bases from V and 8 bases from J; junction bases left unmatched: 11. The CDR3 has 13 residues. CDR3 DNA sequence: TGCAGCGTCGTGACAGGGGAGGCCGGGGGCTACACCTTC. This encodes CSVVTGEAGGYTF.

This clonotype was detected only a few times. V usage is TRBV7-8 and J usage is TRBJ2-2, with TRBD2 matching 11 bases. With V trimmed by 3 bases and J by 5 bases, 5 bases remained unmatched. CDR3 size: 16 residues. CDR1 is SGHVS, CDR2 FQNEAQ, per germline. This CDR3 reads CASSFPTSGATGELFF. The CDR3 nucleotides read TGTGCCAGCAGCTTTCCGACTAGCGGGGCGACCGGGGAGCTGTTTTTT.

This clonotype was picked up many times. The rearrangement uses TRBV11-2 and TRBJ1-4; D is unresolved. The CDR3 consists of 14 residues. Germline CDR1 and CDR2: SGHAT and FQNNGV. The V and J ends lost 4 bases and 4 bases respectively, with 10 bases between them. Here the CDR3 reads CASSSDKDNEKLFF. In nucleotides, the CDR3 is TGTGCCAGCAGCTCCGACAAAGATAATGAAAAACTGTTTTTT.

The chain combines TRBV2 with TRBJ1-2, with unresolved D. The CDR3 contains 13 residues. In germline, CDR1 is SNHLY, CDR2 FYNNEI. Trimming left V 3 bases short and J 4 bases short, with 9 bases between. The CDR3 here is CASSEEGSYGYTF. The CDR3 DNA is TGTGCCAGCAGTGAGGAGGGTAGCTATGGCTACACCTTC.